Listed here are 12 T cell receptor beta chains from one sample, sequenced in a study of blood T cell repertoires in COVID-19. Assay: immunoSEQ multiplex PCR; the TCRdb copy retains only in-frame clones and omits some. The table records around 130,000 clones, roughly four fifths of them present only once. Material: PBMCs or T cells enriched from blood (not recorded which). These receptors were obtained from a man under 40 who had recovered from COVID-19.

In the case of this clone: The sample contains more than one DNA sequence encoding this CDR3. The chain combines TRBV9 with TRBJ2-3, with D perhaps matching TRBD2 (5 bases). The ends were cut back, 0 bases at V and 0 bases at J, with 8 bases in the middle. Germline V gene lookup returns CDR1 SGDLS and CDR2 YYNGEE. The CDR3 has 15 residues. The CDR3 nucleotides read TGTGCCAGCAGCGTAGTAGGAGGTAGCACAGATACGCAGTATTTT. Translated: CASSVVGGSTDTQYF. Looking up the rest from reference TRBV9 and TRBJ2-3 gives the full variable domain: DSGVTQTPKHLITATGQRVTLRCSPRSGDLSVYWYQQSLDQGLQFLIQYYNGEERAKGNILERFSAQQFPDLHSELNLSSLELGDSALYFCASSVVGGSTDTQYFGPGTRLTVL.

The chain recombines TRBV11-3 with TRBJ1-1, with 7 bases that match TRBD1. The germline V gene has CDR1 SGHNT and CDR2 YENEEA. CDR3 size: 15 residues. The junction had 9 bases not matched to a gene; V was cut back by 4 bases and J by 4 bases. The CDR3 sequence: CASSSASGGGTEAFF. In DNA form, the CDR3 reads TGTGCCAGCAGCTCTGCATCAGGGGGTGGCACTGAAGCTTTCTTT.

V gene TRBV10-3 combines with J gene TRBJ2-1, with 9 positions matching TRBD1. The CDR3 consists of 16 residues. Germline V gene sequence: CDR1 ENHRY, CDR2 SYGVKD. Trimming cost V 6 bases and J 8 bases; bases outside gene matches: 14. The CDR3 reads CAISQPGTGIVDEQFF. The CDR3 DNA follows: TGTGCCATCAGCCAGCCCGGGACAGGGATCGTGGATGAGCAGTTCTTC.

The CDR3 nucleotides read TGCAGTGCTAGTGGGGGCAGTAACACTGAAGCTTTCTTT. As protein: CSASGGSNTEAFF. The chain combines TRBV20-1 with TRBJ1-1, with a weak D call TRBD1 (6 bases). The CDR3 consists of 13 residues. With 3 bases removed from V and 2 bases from J, the gap between germline ends came to 10 bases. CDR1 is DFQATT and CDR2 is SNEGSKA in the germline V gene (reference sequence).

The chain combines TRBV6-5 with TRBJ1-4; D is possibly TRBD1 (6 bases). V dropped 6 bases and J dropped 3 bases, with 8 bases sitting between them. Germline V gives CDR1 MNHEY, CDR2 SVGAGI. This CDR3 is built from 13 residues. In DNA, the CDR3 is TGTGCCAGCAGCGACAGGCCTAATGAAAAACTGTTTTTT. It codes for CASSDRPNEKLFF.

The genes are TRBV5-4 and TRBJ1-1; TRBD1 is a possible D gene (6 bases). The CDR3 loop spans 13 amino acids. V shed 4 bases and J shed 2 bases, with 9 bases lying between them. Per germline, CDR1 SGHNT and CDR2 YYREEE (reference sequence). CDR3 in amino acids: CASSLDSNTEAFF. In DNA form, the CDR3 reads TGTGCCAGCAGCCTGGACAGCAACACTGAAGCTTTCTTT. The whole variable domain, filled in from reference TRBV5-4 and TRBJ1-1, reads ETGVTQSPTHLIKTRGQQVTLRCSSQSGHNTVSWYQQALGQGPQFIFQYYREEENGRGNFPPRFSGLQFPNYSSELNVNALELDDSALYLCASSLDSNTEAFFGQGTRLTVV.

V gene TRBV28 combines with J gene TRBJ1-2; perhaps TRBD1 as D (6 bases). Trimming took off 4 bases at V and 4 bases at J, with 16 bases between the two ends. The CDR3 has 15 amino acids. Germline V gives CDR1 MDHEN, CDR2 SYDVKM. CDR3 nucleotides: TGTGCCAGCAGTTCTGTCCGGGACACAATCTATGGCTACACCTTC. As protein: CASSSVRDTIYGYTF.

This clone was seen only a few times. The CDR3 loop reads CASGGDGDGPQHF. CDR3 coding DNA: TGTGCCAGTGGGGGGGACGGGGACGGGCCCCAGCATTTT. The gene calls are TRBV2 and TRBJ1-5; D perhaps matches TRBD1 (5 bases). This CDR3 has 13 amino acids. V shed 9 bases and J shed 9 bases, with 18 bases lying between them. Germline loops: CDR1 SNHLY, CDR2 FYNNEI. Combining the CDR3 with reference TRBV2 and TRBJ1-5 gives the whole variable domain EPEVTQTPSHQVTQMGQEVILRCVPISNHLYFYWYRQILGQKVEFLVSFYNNEISEKSEIFDDQFSVERPDGSNFTLKIRSTKLEDSAMYFCASGGDGDGPQHFGDGTRLSIL.

This rearrangement joins TRBV25-1 to TRBJ2-3; 9 bases are shared with TRBD1. The germline CDR1 and CDR2 sequences are MGHDK and SYGVNS. Losses at the gene ends were 5 bases for V and 3 bases for J; bases not matched to a gene: 12. The CDR3 runs to 17 residues. CDR3 DNA sequence: TGTGCCAGCAGTAGAGAGACAGGGGGATTAGTAACAGATACGCAGTATTTT. Its translation is CASSRETGGLVTDTQYF. The variable domain in full, with the rest retrieved from reference TRBV25-1 and TRBJ2-3, is EADIYQTPRYLVIGTGKKITLECSQTMGHDKMYWYQQDPGMELHLIHYSYGVNSTEKGDLSSESTVSRIRTEHFPLTLESARPSHTSQYLCASSRETGGLVTDTQYFGPGTRLTVL.

The J gene is TRBJ1-5, the V gene TRBV27, with D possibly TRBD1 on 5 matching bases. CDR1 and CDR2 (germline): MNHEY, SMNVEV (reference sequence). The V end was cut by 4 bases, the J end by 2 bases, with 9 bases between. This CDR3 region has 14 residues. The chain's CDR3 is CASSSARGNQPQHF. The DNA of the CDR3 is TGTGCCAGCAGTTCGGCCAGGGGCAATCAGCCCCAGCATTTT.

This chain connects TRBV5-8 to TRBJ2-7; no clear D. The germline V and J ends were trimmed by 5 bases and 3 bases, with 6 bases remaining between them. CDR1 and CDR2 from the germline V gene are SGHTS and YDEGEE. The CDR3 runs to 11 residues. CDR3 loop: CASRTLYEQYV. The CDR3 nucleotides read TGTGCCAGCAGGACACTCTACGAGCAGTACGTC.

The chain recombines TRBV11-2 with TRBJ2-7; D remains unclear. In germline, CDR1 is SGHAT, CDR2 FQNNGV. Between the trimmed V and J ends, which lost 4 bases and 5 bases, there was a span of 9 bases. The CDR3 consists of 12 residues. In DNA, the CDR3 is TGTGCCAGCAGCTCACTAAGCCACGAGCAGTACTTC. Amino acids: CASSSLSHEQYF.